These 11 T cell receptor beta chains were all obtained from the same sample, sequenced in a study of blood T cell repertoires in COVID-19. The repertoire was sequenced with immunoSEQ multiplex PCR; TCRdb's copy has only in-frame clones and lacks some. Among about 140,000 clones listed, about 83% were seen once. The source material was peripheral blood. These receptors came from a woman between 40 and 50 years old with acute or convalescent COVID-19.

V and J are TRBV10-3 and TRBJ1-1; the match to TRBD1 covers 9 bases. The CDR3 loop spans 12 amino acids. The V and J ends lost 8 bases and 4 bases, in that order; junction bases with no gene match: 2. Germline-derived CDR1 and CDR2 are ENHRY and SYGVKD. The CDR3 spells CAIQTGGTEAFF. The CDR3 coding sequence is TGTGCCATCCAGACAGGGGGCACTGAAGCTTTCTTT.

The chain joins TRBV27 to TRBJ2-4; TRBD1 agrees at 7 bases. Trimming took 5 bases from V and 8 from J; bases not matched to a gene: 18. This CDR3 region has 17 residues. Looked up from germline, CDR1 is MNHEY and CDR2 is SMNVEV (reference sequence). The CDR3 nucleotides are TGTGCCAGCAGTGCAACCCGACAGGGTCTCGTAAGGGACATTCAGTACTTC. This encodes CASSATRQGLVRDIQYF.

This clone has just a few counts. The chain is built from TRBV5-1 and TRBJ1-1, with D perhaps matching TRBD1 (5 bases). CDR1 is SGHRS and CDR2 is YFSETQ in the germline V gene. Trimming stripped 1 base from V and 2 bases from J, with 12 bases between. The CDR3 contains 15 residues. In nucleotides, the CDR3 is TGCGCCAGCAGCTTGTTGATCGGGGGTAACACTGAAGCTTTCTTT. It yields the protein CASSLLIGGNTEAFF. Together with reference TRBV5-1 and TRBJ1-1, the CDR3 gives the full variable domain: KAGVTQTPRYLIKTRGQQVTLSCSPISGHRSVSWYQQTPGQGLQFLFEYFSETQRNKGNFPGRFSGRQFSNSRSEMNVSTLELGDSALYLCASSLLIGGNTEAFFGQGTRLTVV.

This rearrangement joins TRBV10-3 to TRBJ2-7, with 7 bases identical to TRBD1. CDR1 and CDR2 (germline): ENHRY, SYGVKD. J lost 5 bases, V lost 7 bases, and 5 bases had no gene match. The CDR3 extends over 12 amino acids. CDR3 region: CAIKGTVHEQYF. CDR3 DNA: TGTGCCATCAAAGGGACAGTCCACGAGCAGTACTTC.

This rearrangement joins TRBV19 to TRBJ1-2, with 7 bases identical to TRBD1. After removal of 1 base from V and 0 bases from J, the junction contained 5 bases not matched to a gene. Germline assignment: CDR1 LNHDA and CDR2 SQIVND (reference sequence). This CDR3 contains 16 residues. The CDR3 is CASSIVGTASNYGYTF. The DNA for the CDR3 is TGTGCCAGTAGTATAGTCGGGACAGCCTCTAACTATGGCTACACCTTC.

V usage is TRBV20-1 and J usage is TRBJ2-3; 11 positions agree with TRBD2. CDR1 DFQATT and CDR2 SNEGSKA come from the germline V gene (reference sequence). V trimming: 3 bases; J trimming: 6 bases; junction bases outside the gene matches: 5. The CDR3 spans 14 residues. CDR3 DNA sequence: TGCAGTGCTAGTACTAGCGGGAGAGGGGATACGCAGTATTTT. Residues: CSASTSGRGDTQYF.

The V call is TRBV4-3, the J call TRBJ2-2; D remains unclear. The CDR3 length is 14 residues. The germline V gene encodes CDR1 LGHNA and CDR2 YSLEER. V was pared by 1 base and J by 3 bases, with 6 bases between. Here the CDR3 DNA reads TGCGCCAGCAGCCAAGCGAGGTACACCGGGGAGCTGTTTTTT. It specifies CASSQARYTGELFF.

The chain is built from TRBV24-1 and TRBJ2-6; 9 positions match TRBD1. The CDR3 runs to 19 residues. In germline, CDR1 is KGHDR, CDR2 SFDVKD. Unmatched junction bases numbered 10, after V lost 5 bases and J lost 0 bases. The CDR3 DNA follows: TGTGCCACCAGTGCGCGGGCGGGACAGGGAAGCTCTGGGGCCAACGTCCTGACTTTC. This sequence encodes CATSARAGQGSSGANVLTF.

This clone has just one count. The chain employs TRBV12-3 or TRBV12-4 and TRBJ1-4; no definite D call. Trimming removed 3 bases at V and 12 bases at J, with 14 bases between. This CDR3 is built from 13 residues. For the CDR3, the DNA is TGTGCCAGCAGTTTCGGGGTGGAGGAAGAACTGTTTTTT. Amino acids: CASSFGVEEELFF.

The V gene is TRBV30, the J gene TRBJ1-6; 7 nucleotides agree with TRBD1. The CDR3 has 14 amino acids. With 4 bases clipped from V and 6 bases from J, the junction kept 6 bases outside the gene matches. The germline CDR1 and CDR2 sequences are GTSNPN and SVGIG (reference sequence). The DNA for the CDR3 is TGTGCCTGGACCTCCGGGACAGTTAATTCACCCCTCCACTTT. Translating gives CAWTSGTVNSPLHF. Full variable domain (outside the CDR3, taken from reference TRBV30 and TRBJ1-6): SQTIHQWPATLVQPVGSPLSLECTVEGTSNPNLYWYRQAAGRGLQLLFYSVGIGQISSEVPQNLSASRPQDRQFILSSKKLLLSDSGFYLCAWTSGTVNSPLHFGNGTRLTVT.

The sample holds a few counts of this clone. CDR3 DNA: TGTGCCAGCAGTGACCCACCCGGACGGCTAGCGGGACGAACAGATACGCAGTATTTT. It translates to CASSDPPGRLAGRTDTQYF. J is TRBJ2-3 and V is TRBV6-4, with TRBD2 matching over 9 bases. The germline V gene encodes CDR1 MRHNA and CDR2 SNTAGT. The CDR3 is 19 amino acids. With 2 bases clipped from V and 3 bases from J, the junction kept 15 bases outside the gene matches.